This T cell receptor (beta chain) was captured by sequencing in a study of T cell responses to AZD1222 COVID-19 vaccine (dated by TCRdb to the early 2020s). Background on the whole study: AZD1222 recipients given second doses at about 4 weeks or at about 12 weeks were pooled, since spike-specific TCR depth and breadth were not found to differ between the two schedules. A total of 230 to 250 trial participants underwent TCR sequencing, of whom nearly 210 received two doses of AZD1222 and roughly 25 received two doses of the MenACWY control vaccine. Enrollment into the trials was organized by age into subgroups of 18-55, 56-69 and 70-plus years, and those subgroups contained roughly 150, 30 and 60 TCR-sequenced participants, respectively.

The CDR3 regions of human TCRbeta chains were analyzed by immunosequencing. In the source study's methods: Repertoire TCRs were checked for matches against a reference library of SARS-CoV-2-specific TCRs that had been generated using the MIRA antigen-specificity platform. Breadth was defined as the fraction of unique TCRs that were SARS-CoV-2-associated, and depth was defined as the fraction of total T cells that were SARS-CoV-2-associated. Using the MIRA data, each spike-specific TCR was mapped to the spike region that the TCR reacts to and placed in a CD4 or CD8 class. Log10-transformed breadth and depth values were compared by one-way ANOVA with Sidak's multiple comparisons tests. This immuneACCESS table, as held by TCRdb, lists in-frame sequences with V and J called but not all clones. Of the missing ones, under half trace to an unresolved V gene in checked studies; the others have no known cause. That table is the source of V, J and clone size, and D and trimming were worked out from the DNA. For this sample there are some 120,000 clones; 90% appear just once. The ten largest make up approximately 7.5% of the sample.

The sample's time point label is to be understood as: baseline before first vaccination. The vaccinee samples were drawn from two UK trials, COV001 and COV002, one of which was a single-blind randomized controlled phase 2/3 trial testing AZD1222 (ChAdOx1 nCoV-19) in healthy adults. For TCRbeta chain sequencing, PBMC samples were collected from trial participants at day 0 and at day 28 after the second dose. Broader findings and caveats from the paper: The whole spike protein was spanned by vaccine-associated CD4 TCRs, and dominant responses were seen in regions 160-218 and 743-854. Most participants were white British and females outnumbered males, and the authors suggested that clonal diversity may have been underestimated. Conclusions about previously exposed vaccinees are limited, since just five or six AZD1222 recipients were seropositive for SARS-CoV-2 at baseline. Nearly half of unique spike-specific TCRs reportedly recognized epitopes outside regions mutated in the B.1.351 and B.1.1.7 variants. Spike-specific TCR breadth and depth rose significantly after two AZD1222 doses compared with day 0 and with MenACWY recipients. No day 14 peak-response samples were available, so repertoires were characterized only after the peak T cell response. The 56-69-year group was small, and its depth increase did not reach significance, likely because of low power.

With regard to this clone: Its antigen target is currently unknown. The sample holds no much larger clone one base away, and base qualities are not on file.

The CDR3 measures 15 amino acids from cysteine to phenylalanine. Of the read, only the CDR3 DNA is kept; its 45 bases are in frame from base 1. Taken from the germline V gene, the CDR1 and CDR2 loops are MNHEY and SVGAGI. V sheds 0 bases and J sheds 7 bases, leaving 16 bases between their ends. Sequences were derived from peripheral blood, sampled on day 0 of AZD1222 vaccination. This clonotype was sampled from an adult in good health. The rearrangement joined TRBV6-5 to TRBJ2-7, with an unclear D gene assignment. The CDR3 here reads CASSYSIQVDGEQYF. The nucleotides are TGTGCCAGCAGTTACTCGATCCAGGTCGACGGAGAGCAGTACTTC.